Included here is one TCR beta chain sequence, with context. Its antigen is unknown. Relative to the germline gene, one junction end is altered; a read error may explain this. A 1 in 200,000 to 1 in 1 million T cell depth was the sequencing target. Sequencing used immunoSEQ multiplex PCR; TCRdb keeps in-frame clones, though not all of them. The sample records fewer than 90,000 clones, about 63% being singletons. The CDR3 contains 16 residues. Germline V gene data show CDR1 as MNHEY and CDR2 as SMNVEV (reference sequence). This entry is derived from a study of cytotoxic CD8 clonotypes in ibrutinib-treated CLL. Study-level findings and limits: The public clonotypes identified were infrequent and showed contraction or stability on treatment. Baseline clonality was higher than in age-matched healthy donors and moved in step with circulating CD8+ T-cell counts. Clonality went higher at ibrutinib response and then dropped back toward baseline at progression.

This receptor was obtained from a human donor with chronic lymphocytic leukemia. Sequencing used PBMCs, obtained after 12 months of ibrutinib treatment. The genes are TRBV27 and TRBJ1-1, with D possibly matching TRBD1 (5 bases). The CDR3 nucleotides read TGTGCCAGCAGCTTATGGCGAGGGGTAGAGGGCACTGAAGCTTTCTTT. The encoded protein is CASSLWRGVEGTEAFF.